This TCR beta chain derives from a study of Graves' ophthalmopathy and Graves' hyperthyroidism. The wider study: Investigators collected peripheral blood at initial diagnosis, before any treatment was given.

Germline CDR1 reads SGHTA; CDR2 reads FQGNSA. J lost 0 bases, V lost 3 bases, and 4 bases had no gene match. The CDR3 has 18 amino acids. TCR beta CDR3 amplification used RNA transcripts. A first-round RT-PCR used HTBI primers, followed by a second-round multiplex PCR. From the multiplex PCR reads, TCRdb called clonotypes with MiXCR, one entry per CDR3 protein. In the table there are about 740,000 distinct CDR3 sequences, roughly 40% of which are singletons. J is TRBJ2-5 and V is TRBV7-2; TRBD2 aligns across 16 bases. What was sequenced was peripheral blood. The sequence came from an adult man with Graves' ophthalmopathy. The CDR3 DNA sequence: TGTGCCAGCAGCTTGTTGGGACTAGCGGGGGGGAACCAAGAGACCCAGTACTTC. Translated: CASSLLGLAGGNQETQYF.